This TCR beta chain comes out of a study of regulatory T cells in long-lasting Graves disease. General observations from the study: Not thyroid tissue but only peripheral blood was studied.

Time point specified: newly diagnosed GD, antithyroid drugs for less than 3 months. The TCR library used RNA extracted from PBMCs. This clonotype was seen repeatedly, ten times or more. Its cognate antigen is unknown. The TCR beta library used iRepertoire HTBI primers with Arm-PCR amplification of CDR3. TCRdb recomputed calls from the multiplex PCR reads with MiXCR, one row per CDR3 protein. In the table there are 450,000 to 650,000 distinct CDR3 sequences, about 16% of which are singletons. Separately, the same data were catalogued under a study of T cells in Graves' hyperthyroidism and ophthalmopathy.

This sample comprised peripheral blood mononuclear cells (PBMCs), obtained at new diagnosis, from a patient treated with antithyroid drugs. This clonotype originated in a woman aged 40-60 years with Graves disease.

CDR3 sequence: CASSQNGRNQPQHF. The CDR3, as DNA: TGTGCCAGCAGCCAGAATGGCCGCAATCAGCCCCAGCATTTT. This rearrangement joins TRBV7-8 to TRBJ1-5; the D is unclear. The V end was cut by 5 bases, the J end by 2 bases, with 10 bases between. Germline V CDR1 and CDR2: SGHVS, FQNEAQ. This CDR3 region has 14 residues.